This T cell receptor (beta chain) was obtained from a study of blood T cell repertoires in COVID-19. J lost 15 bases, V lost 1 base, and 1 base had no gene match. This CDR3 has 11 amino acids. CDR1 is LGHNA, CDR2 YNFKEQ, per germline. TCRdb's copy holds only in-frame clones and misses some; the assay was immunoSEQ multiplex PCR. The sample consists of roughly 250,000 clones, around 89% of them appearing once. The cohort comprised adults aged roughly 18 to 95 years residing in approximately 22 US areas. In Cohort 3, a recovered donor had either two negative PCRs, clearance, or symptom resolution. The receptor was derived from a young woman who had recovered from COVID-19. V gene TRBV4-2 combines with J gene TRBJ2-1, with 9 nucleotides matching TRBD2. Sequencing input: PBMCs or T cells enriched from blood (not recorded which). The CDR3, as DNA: TGTGCCAGCAGCCAAGGCGGGGGGGCGTTCTTC. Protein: CASSQGGGAFF.